This TCR beta chain was sequenced in a study of blood T cells in healthy people across ages. Each donor gave 9.5 to 10 milliliters of peripheral blood. Deletions cut 4 bases from V and 3 bases from J, with 10 bases between. CDR1 SGHDN and CDR2 FVKESK come from the germline V gene. The CDR3 has 13 amino acids. In this sample, this clonotype turned up a few times. Antigen unknown. Then a second PCR, running about 7 to 11 cycles, was carried out with a sample-barcoded 5' primer and a J-beta primer mix. TCRdb recomputed calls from the 5' RACE reads with MiXCR, one row per CDR3 protein. The data show some 1,800,000 distinct CDR3 sequences, roughly 43% seen once. Whole-study findings and limits: Because donor CMV status was unknown, expanded clonotype changes were possibly confounded.

This rearrangement joins TRBV14 to TRBJ2-7; TRBD1 might be the D (5 bases). This clonotype was sampled from a human donor in good health. Specimen: blood. The CDR3 DNA sequence: TGTGCCAGCAGCCCCAGGGCCCACTACGAGCAGTACTTC. Its translation: CASSPRAHYEQYF.